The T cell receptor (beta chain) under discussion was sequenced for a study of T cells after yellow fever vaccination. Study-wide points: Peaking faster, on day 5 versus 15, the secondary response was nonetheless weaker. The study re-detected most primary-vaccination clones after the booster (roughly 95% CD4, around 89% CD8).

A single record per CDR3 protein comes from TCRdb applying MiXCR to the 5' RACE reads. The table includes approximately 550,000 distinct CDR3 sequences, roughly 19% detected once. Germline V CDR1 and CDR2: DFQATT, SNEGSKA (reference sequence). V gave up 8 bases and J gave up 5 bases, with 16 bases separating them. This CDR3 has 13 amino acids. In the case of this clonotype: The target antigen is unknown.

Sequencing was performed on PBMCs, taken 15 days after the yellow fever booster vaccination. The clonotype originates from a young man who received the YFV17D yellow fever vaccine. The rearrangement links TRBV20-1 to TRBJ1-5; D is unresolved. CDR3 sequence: CSINRGVYQPQHF. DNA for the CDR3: TGCAGTATTAATCGGGGAGTTTATCAGCCCCAGCATTTT.